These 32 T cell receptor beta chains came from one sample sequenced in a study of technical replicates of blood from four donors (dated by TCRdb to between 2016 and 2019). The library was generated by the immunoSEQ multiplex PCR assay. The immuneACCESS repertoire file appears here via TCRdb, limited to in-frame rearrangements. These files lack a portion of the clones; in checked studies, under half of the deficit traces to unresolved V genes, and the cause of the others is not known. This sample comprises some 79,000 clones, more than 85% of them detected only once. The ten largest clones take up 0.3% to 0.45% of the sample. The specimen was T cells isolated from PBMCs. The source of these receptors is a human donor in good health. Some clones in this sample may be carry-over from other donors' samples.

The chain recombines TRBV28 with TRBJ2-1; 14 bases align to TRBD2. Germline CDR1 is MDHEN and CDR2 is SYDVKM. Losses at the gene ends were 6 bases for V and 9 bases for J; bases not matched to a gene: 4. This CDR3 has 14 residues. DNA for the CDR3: TGTGCCAGCAGCTCCGGACTAGCGGGAGGTGAGCAGTTCTTC. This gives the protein CASSSGLAGGEQFF. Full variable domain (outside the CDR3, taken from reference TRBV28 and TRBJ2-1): DVKVTQSSRYLVKRTGEKVFLECVQDMDHENMFWYRQDPGLGLRLIYFSYDVKMKEKGDIPEGYSVSREKKERFSLILESASTNQTSMYLCASSSGLAGGEQFFGPGTRLTVL.

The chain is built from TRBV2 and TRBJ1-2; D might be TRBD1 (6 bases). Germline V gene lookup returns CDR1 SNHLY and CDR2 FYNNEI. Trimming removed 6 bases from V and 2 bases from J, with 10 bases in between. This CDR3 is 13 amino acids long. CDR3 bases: TGTGCCAGCAGCCCAGGGGTCAACTATGGCTACACCTTC. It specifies CASSPGVNYGYTF.

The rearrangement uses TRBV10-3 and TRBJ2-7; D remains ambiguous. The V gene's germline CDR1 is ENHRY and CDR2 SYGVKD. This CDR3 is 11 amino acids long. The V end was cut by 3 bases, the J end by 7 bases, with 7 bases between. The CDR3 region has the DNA TGTGCCATCAGTGATCTTGAGGAGCAGTACTTC. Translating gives CAISDLEEQYF.

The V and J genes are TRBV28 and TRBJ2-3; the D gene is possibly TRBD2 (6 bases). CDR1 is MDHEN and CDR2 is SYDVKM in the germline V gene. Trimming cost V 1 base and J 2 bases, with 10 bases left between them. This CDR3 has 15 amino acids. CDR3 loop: CASSLLVADTDTQYF. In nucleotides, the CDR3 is TGTGCCAGCAGTTTATTGGTAGCGGACACAGATACGCAGTATTTT.

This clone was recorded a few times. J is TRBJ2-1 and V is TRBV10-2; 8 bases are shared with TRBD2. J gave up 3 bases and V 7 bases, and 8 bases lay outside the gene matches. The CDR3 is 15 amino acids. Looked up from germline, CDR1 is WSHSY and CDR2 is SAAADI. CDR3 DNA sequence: TGCGCCAGCACCCGTTTAGCGGGGAGCTACAATGAGCAGTTCTTC. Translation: CASTRLAGSYNEQFF.

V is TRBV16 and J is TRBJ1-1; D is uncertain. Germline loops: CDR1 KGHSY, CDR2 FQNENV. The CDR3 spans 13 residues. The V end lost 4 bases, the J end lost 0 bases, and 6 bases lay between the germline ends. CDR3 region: CASSPYMNTEAFF. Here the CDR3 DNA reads TGTGCCAGCAGCCCATACATGAACACTGAAGCTTTCTTT.

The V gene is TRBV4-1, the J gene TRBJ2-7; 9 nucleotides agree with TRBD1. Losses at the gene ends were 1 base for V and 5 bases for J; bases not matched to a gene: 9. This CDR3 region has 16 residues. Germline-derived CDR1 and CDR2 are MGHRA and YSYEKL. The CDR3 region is CASSQGYGTGLNEQYF. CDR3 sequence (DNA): TGCGCCAGCAGCCAAGGCTACGGGACAGGGCTGAACGAGCAGTACTTC.

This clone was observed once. CDR3 nucleotides: TGTGCCAGCGGAGACTATGACACAGATACGCAGTATTTT. It specifies CASGDYDTDTQYF. The rearrangement links TRBV27 to TRBJ2-3, with D perhaps TRBD2 (5 bases). The CDR3 runs 13 residues. V was pared by 8 bases and J by 2 bases, with 11 bases between. CDR1 and CDR2 from the germline V gene are MNHEY and SMNVEV (reference sequence).

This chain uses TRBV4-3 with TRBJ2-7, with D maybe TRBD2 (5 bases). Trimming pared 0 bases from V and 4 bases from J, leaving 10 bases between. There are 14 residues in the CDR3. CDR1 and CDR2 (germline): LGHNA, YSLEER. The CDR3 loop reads CASSQDRGPYEQYF. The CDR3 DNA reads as TGCGCCAGCAGCCAAGATCGGGGTCCGTACGAGCAGTACTTC.

The CDR3 protein is CASSPIRSANVLTF. The DNA for the CDR3 is TGCGCCAGCAGCCCGATAAGAAGCGCCAACGTCCTGACTTTC. The rearrangement uses TRBV4-1 and TRBJ2-6; D call uncertain. This CDR3 is built from 14 residues. Trimming stripped 4 bases from V and 7 bases from J, with 11 bases between. In germline, CDR1 is MGHRA, CDR2 YSYEKL.

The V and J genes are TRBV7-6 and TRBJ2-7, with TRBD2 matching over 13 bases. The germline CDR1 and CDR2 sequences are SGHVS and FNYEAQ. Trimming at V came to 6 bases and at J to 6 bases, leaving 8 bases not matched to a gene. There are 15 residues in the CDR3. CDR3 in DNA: TGTGCCAGCAGTTCTTGGACTAGCGGGAGATCCGAGCAGTACTTC. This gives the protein CASSSWTSGRSEQYF.

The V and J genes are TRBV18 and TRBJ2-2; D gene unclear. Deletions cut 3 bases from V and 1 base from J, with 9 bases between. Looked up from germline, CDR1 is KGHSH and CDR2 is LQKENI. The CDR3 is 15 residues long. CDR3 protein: CASSPNIENTGELFF. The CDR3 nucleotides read TGTGCCAGCTCACCGAACATCGAGAACACCGGGGAGCTGTTTTTT.

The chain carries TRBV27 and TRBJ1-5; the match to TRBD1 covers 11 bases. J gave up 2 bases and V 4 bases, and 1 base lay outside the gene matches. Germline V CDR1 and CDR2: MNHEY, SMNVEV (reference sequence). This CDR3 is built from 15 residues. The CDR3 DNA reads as TGTGCCAGCAGTTGGACAGGGGGCGGCAATCAGCCCCAGCATTTT. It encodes CASSWTGGGNQPQHF.

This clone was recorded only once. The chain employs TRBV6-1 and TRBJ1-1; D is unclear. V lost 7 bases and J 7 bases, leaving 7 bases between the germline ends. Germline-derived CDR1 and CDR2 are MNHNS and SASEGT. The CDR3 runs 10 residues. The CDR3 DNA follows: TGTGCCAGCACCCGAGGTGAAGCTTTCTTT. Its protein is CASTRGEAFF.

CDR3 coding DNA: TGCGCCAGCAGCCAAGATTACGGGGTCTACAATGAGCAGTTCTTC. Translation gives CASSQDYGVYNEQFF. This chain links TRBV4-3 with TRBJ2-1; D is perhaps TRBD2 (5 bases). CDR3 length: 15 residues. Trimming shortened V by 0 bases and J by 3 bases, and 9 bases separated the two germline ends. Germline CDR1 and CDR2: LGHNA and YSLEER.

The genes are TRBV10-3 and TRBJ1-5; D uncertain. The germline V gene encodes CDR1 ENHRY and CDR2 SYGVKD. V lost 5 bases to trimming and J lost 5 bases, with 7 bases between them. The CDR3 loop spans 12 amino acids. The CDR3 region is CAISTGYQPQHF. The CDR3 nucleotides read TGTGCCATCAGTACGGGATATCAGCCCCAGCATTTT.

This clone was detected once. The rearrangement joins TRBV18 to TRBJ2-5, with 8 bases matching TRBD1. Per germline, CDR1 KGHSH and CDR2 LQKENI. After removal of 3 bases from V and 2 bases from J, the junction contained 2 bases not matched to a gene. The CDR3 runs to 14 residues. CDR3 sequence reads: CASSPHRGQETQYF. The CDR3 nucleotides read TGTGCCAGCTCACCCCACAGGGGGCAAGAGACCCAGTACTTC.

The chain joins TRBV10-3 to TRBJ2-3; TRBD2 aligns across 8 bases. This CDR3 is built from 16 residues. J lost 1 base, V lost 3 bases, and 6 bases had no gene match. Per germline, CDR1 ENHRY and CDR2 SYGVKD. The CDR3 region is CAISDPAGEGTDTQYF. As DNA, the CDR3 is TGTGCCATCAGTGACCCAGCGGGAGAAGGCACAGATACGCAGTATTTT.

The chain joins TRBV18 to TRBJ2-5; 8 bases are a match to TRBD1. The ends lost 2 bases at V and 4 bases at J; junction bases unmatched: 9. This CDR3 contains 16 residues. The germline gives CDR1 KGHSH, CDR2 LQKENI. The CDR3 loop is CASSPRTGPEVETQYF. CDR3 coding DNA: TGTGCCAGCTCACCAAGGACAGGGCCTGAGGTAGAGACCCAGTACTTC. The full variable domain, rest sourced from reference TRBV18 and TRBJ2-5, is NAGVMQNPRHLVRRRGQEARLRCSPMKGHSHVYWYRQLPEEGLKFMVYLQKENIIDESGMPKERFSAEFPKEGPSILRIQQVVRGDSAAYFCASSPRTGPEVETQYFGPGTRLLVL.

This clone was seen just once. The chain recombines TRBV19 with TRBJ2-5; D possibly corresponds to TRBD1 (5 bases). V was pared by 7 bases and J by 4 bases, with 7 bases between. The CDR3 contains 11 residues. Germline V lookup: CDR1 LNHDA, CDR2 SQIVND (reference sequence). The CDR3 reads CASTGSETQYF. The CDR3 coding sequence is TGTGCCAGTACAGGGTCAGAGACCCAGTACTTC.

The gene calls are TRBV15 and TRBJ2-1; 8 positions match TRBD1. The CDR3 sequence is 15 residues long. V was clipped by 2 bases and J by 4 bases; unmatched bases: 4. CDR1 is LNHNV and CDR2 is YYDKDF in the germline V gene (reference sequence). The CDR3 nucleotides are TGTGCCACCAGCAGAAAGAGGACAGGGTACAATGAGCAGTTCTTC. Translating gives CATSRKRTGYNEQFF.

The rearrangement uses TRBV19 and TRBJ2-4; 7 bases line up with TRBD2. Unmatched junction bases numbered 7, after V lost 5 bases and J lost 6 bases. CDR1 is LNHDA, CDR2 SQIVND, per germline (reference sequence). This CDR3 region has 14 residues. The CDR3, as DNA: TGTGCCAGTAGTTTCCGGGAGGTGGGAAACATTCAGTACTTC. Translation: CASSFREVGNIQYF.

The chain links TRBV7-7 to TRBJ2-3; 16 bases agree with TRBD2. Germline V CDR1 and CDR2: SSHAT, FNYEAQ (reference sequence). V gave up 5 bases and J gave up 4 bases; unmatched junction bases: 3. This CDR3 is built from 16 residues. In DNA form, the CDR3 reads TGTGCCAGCAGCCAGGGACTAGCGGGAGGGGCAGATACGCAGTATTTT. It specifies CASSQGLAGGADTQYF.

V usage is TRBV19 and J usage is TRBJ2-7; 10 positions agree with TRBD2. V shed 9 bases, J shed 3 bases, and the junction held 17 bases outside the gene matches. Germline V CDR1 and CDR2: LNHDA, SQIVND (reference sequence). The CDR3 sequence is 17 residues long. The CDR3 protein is CARDRVGFASGSYEQYF. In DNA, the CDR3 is TGTGCCAGAGACCGAGTCGGATTCGCTAGCGGGAGCTACGAGCAGTACTTC.

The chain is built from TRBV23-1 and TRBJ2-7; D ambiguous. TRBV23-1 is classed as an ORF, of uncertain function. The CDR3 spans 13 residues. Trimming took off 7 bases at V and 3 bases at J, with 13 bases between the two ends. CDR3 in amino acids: CASKTLLIYEQYF. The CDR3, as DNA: TGCGCCAGCAAGACACTTCTCATCTACGAGCAGTACTTC.

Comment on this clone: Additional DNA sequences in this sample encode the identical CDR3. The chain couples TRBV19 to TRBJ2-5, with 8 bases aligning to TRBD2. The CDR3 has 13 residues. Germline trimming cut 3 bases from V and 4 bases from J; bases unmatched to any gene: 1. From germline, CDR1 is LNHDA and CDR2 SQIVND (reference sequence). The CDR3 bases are TGTGCCAGTAGTATTCTAGCGGGAGAGACCCAGTACTTC. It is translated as CASSILAGETQYF.

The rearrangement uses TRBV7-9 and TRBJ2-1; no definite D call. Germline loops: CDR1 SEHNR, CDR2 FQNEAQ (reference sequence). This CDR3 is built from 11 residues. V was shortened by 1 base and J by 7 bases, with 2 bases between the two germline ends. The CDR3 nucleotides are TGTGCCAGCAGCTTAGTAAATGAGCAGTTCTTC. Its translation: CASSLVNEQFF. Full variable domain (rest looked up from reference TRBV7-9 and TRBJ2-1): DTGVSQNPRHKITKRGQNVTFRCDPISEHNRLYWYRQTLGQGPEFLTYFQNEAQLEKSRLLSDRFSAERPKGSFSTLEIQRTEQGDSAMYLCASSLVNEQFFGPGTRLTVL.

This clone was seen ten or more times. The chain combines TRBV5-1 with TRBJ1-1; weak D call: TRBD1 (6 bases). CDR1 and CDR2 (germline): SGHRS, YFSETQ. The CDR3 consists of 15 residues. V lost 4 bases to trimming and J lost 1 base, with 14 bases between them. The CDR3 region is CASSPRTDRNTEAFF. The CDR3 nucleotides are TGCGCCAGCAGCCCAAGGACAGACCGGAACACTGAAGCTTTCTTT.

Here the CDR3 reads CSVDGAGNTGELFF. CDR3 bases: TGCAGCGTTGATGGAGCGGGCAACACCGGGGAGCTGTTTTTT. This chain links TRBV29-1 with TRBJ2-2, with a tentative D call TRBD2 (6 bases). Germline CDR1 is SQVTM and CDR2 is ANQGSEA. Deletions cut 3 bases from V and 2 bases from J, with 10 bases between. The CDR3 runs 14 residues.

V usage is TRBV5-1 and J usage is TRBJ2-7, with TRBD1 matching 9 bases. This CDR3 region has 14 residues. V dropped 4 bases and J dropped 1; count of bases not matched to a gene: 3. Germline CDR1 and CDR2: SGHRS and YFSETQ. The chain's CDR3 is CASSEGTGSYEQYF. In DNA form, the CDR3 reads TGCGCCAGCAGCGAAGGGACAGGGTCCTACGAGCAGTACTTC.

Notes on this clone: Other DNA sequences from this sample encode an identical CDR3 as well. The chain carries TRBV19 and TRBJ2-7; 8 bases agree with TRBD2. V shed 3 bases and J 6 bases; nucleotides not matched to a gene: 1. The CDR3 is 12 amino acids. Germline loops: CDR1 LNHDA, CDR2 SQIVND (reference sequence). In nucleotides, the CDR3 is TGTGCCAGTAGTATCGGGAGGGGCGAGCAGTACTTC. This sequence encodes CASSIGRGEQYF.

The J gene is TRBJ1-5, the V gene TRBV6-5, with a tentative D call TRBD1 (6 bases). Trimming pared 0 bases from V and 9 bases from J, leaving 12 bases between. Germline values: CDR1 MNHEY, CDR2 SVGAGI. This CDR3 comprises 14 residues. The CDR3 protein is CASSYSRGLGPQHF. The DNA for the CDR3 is TGTGCCAGCAGTTACTCGCGGGGGCTAGGGCCCCAGCATTTT.